The 22 T cell receptor beta chains listed next were all sequenced from one sample in a study of T-cell reconstitution after alpha-beta-depleted transplantation in children. This sample's TCRbeta library carried unique molecular identifier barcodes. TCRdb fed the PCR reads into MiXCR, producing one record per CDR3 protein. The repertoire has 98,000 or so distinct CDR3 sequences, more than 20% of them found once; the top ten carry over 20%. Material: PBMCs, obtained before TCRalphabeta/CD19-depleted stem cell transplant. These receptors were collected from a boy aged 2-9 years with acute lymphoblastic leukemia, due to receive a stem cell transplant.

The chain recombines TRBV18 with TRBJ2-7; 7 nucleotides agree with TRBD1. CDR3 length: 13 amino acids. CDR1 and CDR2 from the germline V gene are KGHSH and LQKENI. J lost 5 bases, V lost 5 bases, and 6 bases had no gene match. CDR3 amino acids: CASSTLTGHEQYF. CDR3 in DNA: TGTGCCAGCTCAACCCTGACAGGGCACGAGCAGTACTTC. Together with reference TRBV18 and TRBJ2-7, the CDR3 gives the full variable domain: NAGVMQNPRHLVRRRGQEARLRCSPMKGHSHVYWYRQLPEEGLKFMVYLQKENIIDESGMPKERFSAEFPKEGPSILRIQQVVRGDSAAYFCASSTLTGHEQYFGPGTRLTVT.

This clonotype came up a few times. The chain couples TRBV6-1 to TRBJ2-3; D gene ambiguous. V dropped 8 bases and J dropped 8 bases, with 11 bases sitting between them. The CDR3 runs 11 residues. Looked up from germline, CDR1 is MNHNS and CDR2 is SASEGT. The CDR3 reads CASATSGTQYF. The CDR3 DNA reads as TGTGCCAGCGCGACTTCGGGTACGCAGTATTTT.

The chain carries TRBV20-1 and TRBJ2-1; D remains unclear. Germline V CDR1 and CDR2: DFQATT, SNEGSKA (reference sequence). Trimming took off 6 bases at V and 8 bases at J, with 20 bases between the two ends. The CDR3 covers 14 residues. CDR3 protein: CSAIPSLLTHEQFF. The CDR3 DNA follows: TGCAGTGCCATACCCTCGCTTCTTACACATGAGCAGTTCTTC.

The chain links TRBV15 to TRBJ2-5; the D gene is possibly TRBD2 (7 bases). The CDR3 is made up of 17 amino acids. The V gene's germline CDR1 is LNHNV and CDR2 YYDKDF (reference sequence). The V and J ends lost 0 bases and 5 bases respectively, with 19 bases between them. This CDR3 is CATSRDDREAGAETQYF. In DNA form, the CDR3 reads TGTGCCACCAGCAGAGATGATCGCGAGGCGGGGGCTGAGACCCAGTACTTC.

This clonotype was observed at least ten times. The chain recombines TRBV7-9 with TRBJ2-7, with 9 bases lining up with TRBD1. The CDR3 has 14 amino acids. Germline trimming cut 6 bases from V and 2 bases from J; bases unmatched to any gene: 5. Germline V CDR1 and CDR2: SEHNR, FQNEAQ (reference sequence). DNA for the CDR3: TGTGCCAGCAGGTCCGGGACAGGGCCCTACGAGCAGTACTTC. Its translation is CASRSGTGPYEQYF.

In this sample, this clonotype turned up many times. The chain couples TRBV9 to TRBJ2-1, with D uncertain. CDR1 is SGDLS, CDR2 YYNGEE, per germline. The CDR3 spans 12 residues. The germline V and J ends were trimmed by 0 bases and 9 bases, with 7 bases remaining between them. The CDR3 loop is CASSVGGSEQFF. As DNA, the CDR3 is TGTGCCAGCAGCGTAGGTGGCAGTGAGCAGTTCTTC.

This clonotype was counted ten times or more. The V call is TRBV5-5, the J call TRBJ2-6; unclear D gene. V lost 1 base to trimming and J lost 4 bases, with 3 bases between them. Germline CDR1 SGHKS, CDR2 YYEKEE (reference sequence). The CDR3 is 13 residues long. This CDR3 is CASSLPGANVLTF. In nucleotides, the CDR3 is TGTGCCAGCAGCTTGCCGGGGGCCAACGTCCTGACTTTC.

This clonotype was counted only a few times. This chain joins TRBV28 and TRBJ2-7; unclear D gene. Germline V CDR1 and CDR2: MDHEN, SYDVKM. This CDR3 is built from 11 residues. The ends were cut back, 10 bases at V and 6 bases at J, with 13 bases in the middle. The CDR3, as DNA: TGTGCCACCGGGTACCGGACCGAGCAGTACTTC. It specifies CATGYRTEQYF.

V is TRBV4-1 and J is TRBJ2-5; D gene unclear. With 1 base removed from V and 2 bases from J, the gap between germline ends came to 11 bases. Germline values: CDR1 MGHRA, CDR2 YSYEKL. CDR3 length equals 15 residues. The CDR3 nucleotides read TGCGCCAGCAGCCAAGTCGCTGAGGCGCAAGAGACCCAGTACTTC. Protein: CASSQVAEAQETQYF.

There are a few counts of this clonotype. The rearrangement uses TRBV11-2 and TRBJ2-1; no clear D gene. Trimming left V 5 bases short and J 0 bases short, with 20 bases between. The CDR3 extends over 18 amino acids. Per germline, CDR1 SGHAT and CDR2 FQNNGV. The CDR3, as DNA: TGTGCCAGCAGCCTTGCATATTATTCCCTAACCTCCTACAATGAGCAGTTCTTC. Its translation is CASSLAYYSLTSYNEQFF. Together with reference TRBV11-2 and TRBJ2-1, the CDR3 gives the full variable domain: EAGVAQSPRYKIIEKRQSVAFWCNPISGHATLYWYQQILGQGPKLLIQFQNNGVVDDSQLPKDRFSAERLKGVDSTLKIQPAKLEDSAVYLCASSLAYYSLTSYNEQFFGPGTRLTVL.

CDR3 bases: TGTGCCAGCAGTTTCAGGGGAGGGGATCAGCCCCAGCATTTT. Residues: CASSFRGGDQPQHF. The rearrangement links TRBV12-3 or TRBV12-4 to TRBJ1-5; TRBD1 is a possible D gene (6 bases). V lost 3 bases and J lost 5, with 11 bases in between. The length of the CDR3 is 14 residues.

A few counts support this clonotype. This rearrangement joins TRBV29-1 to TRBJ2-3, with 10 bases fitting TRBD1. Germline lookup yields CDR1 SQVTM and CDR2 ANQGSEA. V lost 6 bases, J lost 3 bases, and 6 bases stayed unmatched. The CDR3 sequence is 14 residues long. CDR3 DNA sequence: TGCAGCGTCCTTTTGGGACAGGGGACAGATACGCAGTATTTT. The encoded protein is CSVLLGQGTDTQYF.

The J gene is TRBJ2-5, the V gene TRBV7-2; 9 bases match TRBD2. This CDR3 region has 15 residues. With V trimmed by 3 bases and J by 5 bases, 7 bases remained unmatched. CDR1 is SGHTA, CDR2 FQGNSA, per germline. The CDR3 nucleotides are TGTGCCAGCAGCTTCGCTAGCGGGGCCGGCGAGACCCAGTACTTC. Its translation: CASSFASGAGETQYF. Full variable domain (outside the CDR3, taken from reference TRBV7-2 and TRBJ2-5): GAGVSQSPSNKVTEKGKDVELRCDPISGHTALYWYRQSLGQGLEFLIYFQGNSAPDKSGLPSDRFSAERTGGSVSTLTIQRTQQEDSAVYLCASSFASGAGETQYFGPGTRLLVL.

This clonotype was counted between two and nine times. The chain employs TRBV9 and TRBJ2-7; D remains ambiguous. There are 14 residues in the CDR3. The V gene lost 0 bases and the J gene lost 5 bases, with 12 bases spanning the gap. Germline V gene lookup returns CDR1 SGDLS and CDR2 YYNGEE. The CDR3 DNA is TGTGCCAGCAGCGTAGAAGACGCCCCCAACGAGCAGTACTTC. This translates into CASSVEDAPNEQYF.

This clonotype was found a few times. The chain joins TRBV5-1 to TRBJ1-6; D is ambiguous. V lost 0 bases and J lost 8, with 9 bases in between. Germline V lookup: CDR1 SGHRS, CDR2 YFSETQ. The CDR3 loop spans 14 amino acids. The CDR3 DNA sequence: TGCGCCAGCAGCTTGGGCCGGCCAGATTCACCCCTCCACTTT. Protein: CASSLGRPDSPLHF.

The CDR3 here is CASSLYGVGGAYEQYF. CDR3 nucleotides: TGTGCCAGCAGTTTATATGGGGTCGGGGGGGCCTACGAGCAGTACTTC. The chain carries TRBV28 and TRBJ2-7; 8 bases match TRBD2. Per germline, CDR1 MDHEN and CDR2 SYDVKM. Trimming at V came to 1 base and at J to 2 bases, leaving 7 bases not matched to a gene. The CDR3 has 16 amino acids.

This clonotype appeared a few times. V is TRBV20-1 and J is TRBJ2-1; perhaps TRBD2 as D (5 bases). Deletions cut 2 bases from V and 5 bases from J, with 16 bases between. Germline CDR1 and CDR2: DFQATT and SNEGSKA (reference sequence). The CDR3 extends over 15 amino acids. The chain's CDR3 is CSARSAEKVHNEQFF. The CDR3 DNA reads as TGCAGTGCTAGATCAGCGGAGAAGGTCCACAATGAGCAGTTCTTC.

The chain links TRBV29-1 to TRBJ1-1; TRBD1 matches at 8 bases. With 5 bases clipped from V and 10 bases from J, the junction kept 9 bases outside the gene matches. This CDR3 comprises 12 residues. Germline V gives CDR1 SQVTM, CDR2 ANQGSEA. The chain's CDR3 is CSVFGQGELAFF. The CDR3 DNA sequence: TGCAGCGTTTTCGGACAGGGCGAATTAGCTTTCTTT.

Only one count was recorded for this clonotype. V usage is TRBV28 and J usage is TRBJ2-1, with D unclear. Germline CDR1 MDHEN, CDR2 SYDVKM. There are 15 residues in the CDR3. V dropped 2 bases and J dropped 8 bases, with 16 bases sitting between them. This chain's CDR3 is CASSLIGVYSHEQFF. Written as DNA, the CDR3 is TGTGCCAGCAGTTTAATTGGGGTCTACTCTCATGAGCAGTTCTTC.

This clonotype was picked up a small number of times. A junction end diverges from the germline sequence, so it may reflect a read error. This chain connects TRBV12-3 or TRBV12-4 to TRBJ2-4; no reliable D call. The CDR3 extends over 11 amino acids. The CDR3 DNA reads TGTGCCAGCAGTTTCGGTACCCTTTGGGACTTC. Translated, it gives CASSFGTLWDF.

This sequence joins TRBV6-1 and TRBJ1-1, with no clear D. The germline V and J ends were trimmed by 4 bases and 4 bases, with 10 bases remaining between them. Germline-derived CDR1 and CDR2 are MNHNS and SASEGT. The CDR3 sequence is 13 residues long. CDR3 coding DNA: TGTGCCAGCAGTGTAAAGCGGGGCACTGAAGCTTTCTTT. Protein product: CASSVKRGTEAFF.

This clonotype was picked up many times. The chain employs TRBV5-1 and TRBJ2-7; D not certain. The V and J ends lost 7 bases and 0 bases respectively, with 11 bases between them. Germline loops: CDR1 SGHRS, CDR2 YFSETQ. The CDR3 covers 13 residues. CDR3 bases: TGCGCCAGCGCCTATGGGGACTCCTACGAGCAGTACTTC. Protein product: CASAYGDSYEQYF. The full variable domain, in which reference TRBV5-1 and TRBJ2-7 provide the parts outside the CDR3, is KAGVTQTPRYLIKTRGQQVTLSCSPISGHRSVSWYQQTPGQGLQFLFEYFSETQRNKGNFPGRFSGRQFSNSRSEMNVSTLELGDSALYLCASAYGDSYEQYFGPGTRLTVT.